Below are 19 T cell receptor beta chains sequenced from a single sample in a study of blood T cell repertoires in COVID-19. Sequenced by immunoSEQ multiplex PCR; TCRdb stores in-frame clones only, minus some. The data show tens of thousands of clones, 90% seen once. The source material was peripheral blood. These receptors were collected from a man aged 45-60 years with acute or convalescent COVID-19.

This clone was observed a few times. The chain couples TRBV21-1 to TRBJ1-1; the D segment call TRBD1 is taken from the table without a DNA check. TRBV21-1 is a listed pseudogene. CDR3 length equals 14 residues. This CDR3 reads CASSPGTRNTEAFF. Written as DNA, the CDR3 is TGTGCCAGCAGCCCCGGGACAAGGAACACTGAAGCTTTCTTT.

This chain connects TRBV19 to TRBJ2-7; 9 bases align to TRBD1. Germline assignment: CDR1 LNHDA and CDR2 SQIVND (reference sequence). After removal of 5 bases from V and 2 bases from J, the junction contained 4 bases not matched to a gene. CDR3 length equals 14 residues. CDR3 nucleotide sequence: TGTGCCAGTAGTTACAGGGGGCTTACCTACGAGCAGTACTTC. This sequence encodes CASSYRGLTYEQYF.

This sequence joins TRBV19 and TRBJ1-6; TRBD1 is a possible D gene (6 bases). CDR1 is LNHDA and CDR2 is SQIVND in the germline V gene (reference sequence). The germline V and J ends were trimmed by 2 bases and 8 bases, with 7 bases remaining between them. The CDR3 is 13 residues long. CDR3 in DNA: TGTGCCAGTAGTATAAACAGGGATTCACCCCTCCACTTT. Residues: CASSINRDSPLHF.

V usage is TRBV30 and J usage is TRBJ1-5; D perhaps matches TRBD1 (5 bases). V lost 5 bases and J 3 bases, leaving 17 bases between the germline ends. Germline V gives CDR1 GTSNPN, CDR2 SVGIG (reference sequence). The CDR3 is 15 amino acids. CDR3 sequence: CAWGAGLRANQPQHF. The CDR3 DNA reads as TGTGCCTGGGGGGCCGGTCTTAGGGCCAATCAGCCCCAGCATTTT.

As regards this clone: This specimen includes other DNA sequences encoding the same CDR3. The chain links TRBV6-5 to TRBJ1-6; 9 bases match TRBD1. V dropped 6 bases and J dropped 9; count of bases not matched to a gene: 6. The CDR3 length is 14 residues. Germline V gene data show CDR1 as MNHEY and CDR2 as SVGAGI. CDR3 coding DNA: TGTGCCAGCAGACCGGGACAGGGCGTTTCACCCCTCCACTTT. Amino acids: CASRPGQGVSPLHF.

The chain combines TRBV6-4 with TRBJ1-1, with 10 bases fitting TRBD1. The V segment lost 4 bases and the J segment 4 bases; nucleotides outside the gene matches: 3. The germline V gene has CDR1 MRHNA and CDR2 SNTAGT. This CDR3 has 14 amino acids. DNA for the CDR3: TGTGCCAGCAGTGTCCGACAGGGGGCCACTGAAGCTTTCTTT. It encodes CASSVRQGATEAFF.

The chain recombines TRBV2 with TRBJ1-2; unclear D gene. CDR3 size: 16 residues. Germline V CDR1 and CDR2: SNHLY, FYNNEI. The ends were cut back, 6 bases at V and 1 base at J, with 18 bases in the middle. CDR3 region: CASSPGVLGVNYGYTF. The DNA for the CDR3 is TGTGCCAGCAGCCCCGGGGTTTTGGGAGTTAACTATGGCTACACCTTC.

The V and J genes are TRBV29-1 and TRBJ2-7; possibly TRBD2 for D (6 bases). The germline V gene encodes CDR1 SQVTM and CDR2 ANQGSEA. V lost 5 bases, J lost 2 bases, and 13 bases lay in between. This CDR3 is built from 13 residues. CDR3 coding DNA: TGCAGCGTTCGGAGGACTACCACCTACGAGCAGTACTTC. It translates to CSVRRTTTYEQYF.

The chain combines TRBV29-1 with TRBJ2-7; 8 nucleotides line up with TRBD2. Trimming at V came to 4 bases and at J to 6 bases, leaving 11 bases not matched to a gene. The CDR3 length is 14 residues. CDR1 is SQVTM and CDR2 is ANQGSEA in the germline V gene. This CDR3 is CSVVGFGRAAEQYF. The CDR3 nucleotides read TGCAGCGTTGTAGGATTCGGGAGGGCCGCCGAGCAGTACTTC.

The V call is TRBV5-1, the J call TRBJ1-2; the match to TRBD1 covers 8 bases. Germline CDR1 is SGHRS and CDR2 is YFSETQ. V was clipped by 0 bases and J by 7 bases; unmatched bases: 8. This CDR3 region has 15 residues. This CDR3 is CASSLETGVVSGYTF. The DNA for the CDR3 is TGCGCCAGCAGCTTGGAGACAGGGGTGGTTAGTGGCTACACCTTC.

V usage is TRBV7-9 and J usage is TRBJ2-7, with TRBD2 matching 13 bases. Looked up from germline, CDR1 is SEHNR and CDR2 is FQNEAQ (reference sequence). The ends lost 3 bases at V and 0 bases at J; junction bases unmatched: 5. The CDR3 totals 17 residues. The CDR3: CASSLRLAGGHSYEQYF. For the CDR3, the DNA is TGTGCCAGCAGCTTGAGACTAGCGGGAGGCCACTCCTACGAGCAGTACTTC.

The chain links TRBV9 to TRBJ1-4, with D maybe TRBD1 (5 bases). Trimming removed 4 bases at V and 8 bases at J, with 18 bases between. Germline values: CDR1 SGDLS, CDR2 YYNGEE. This CDR3 is built from 15 residues. Here the CDR3 DNA reads TGTGCCAGCAGCAGATCCACGGGGGAGGAGGAAAAACTGTTTTTT. Translation gives CASSRSTGEEEKLFF.

V and J are TRBV29-1 and TRBJ1-3; the match to TRBD1 covers 11 bases. Trimming took 3 bases from V and 4 from J; bases not matched to a gene: 2. Germline V gene sequence: CDR1 SQVTM, CDR2 ANQGSEA. The CDR3 covers 14 residues. This CDR3 reads CSVEDRGLGNTIYF. The CDR3 DNA reads as TGCAGCGTTGAGGACAGGGGGCTAGGAAACACCATATATTTT.

This chain joins TRBV30 and TRBJ1-2; 10 bases are a match to TRBD1. CDR3 length: 13 residues. Germline V gene lookup returns CDR1 GTSNPN and CDR2 SVGIG (reference sequence). Trimming took 3 bases from V and 8 from J; bases not matched to a gene: 6. The CDR3 DNA reads TGTGCCTGGAGGGACAGGGGGAAATCCGGCTACACCTTC. Translating it yields CAWRDRGKSGYTF.

This sequence joins TRBV6-6 and TRBJ2-5, with TRBD2 identical over 11 bases. The germline V gene has CDR1 MNHNY and CDR2 SVGAGI (reference sequence). This CDR3 spans 14 amino acids. V lost 10 bases, J lost 5 bases, and 9 bases stayed unmatched. The CDR3 region is CATQRTSGWETQYF. The CDR3 DNA reads TGTGCCACCCAGAGGACTAGCGGGTGGGAGACCCAGTACTTC.

This clone was detected only once. CDR3 loop: CASSYTPLSGRKNEQFF. The CDR3 DNA sequence: TGTGCCAGCAGTTATACCCCCCTTAGCGGGAGGAAGAATGAGCAGTTCTTC. The chain employs TRBV6-2 or TRBV6-3 and TRBJ2-1, with 10 bases matching TRBD2. The length of the CDR3 is 17 residues. The V gene end was trimmed by 3 bases and the J gene end by 7 bases; junction bases not matched to a gene: 12. Germline V lookup: CDR1 MNHEY, CDR2 SVGEGT.

CDR3 region: CASSEAGSSYNEQFF. The CDR3 DNA reads TGTGCCAGCAGCGAAGCGGGAAGCTCCTACAATGAGCAGTTCTTC. The genes are TRBV27 and TRBJ2-1, with 7 bases aligning to TRBD2. Germline V gene sequence: CDR1 MNHEY, CDR2 SMNVEV (reference sequence). The junction had 5 bases not matched to a gene; V was cut back by 6 bases and J by 0 bases. The CDR3 runs to 15 residues.

The chain combines TRBV12-3 or TRBV12-4 with TRBJ1-1; 7 bases are shared with TRBD1. J was trimmed by 10 bases and V by 0 bases; bases with no gene match: 2. This CDR3 comprises 12 residues. As DNA, the CDR3 is TGTGCCAGCAGTTTAGCACAGGGGATAGCTTTCTTT. This gives the protein CASSLAQGIAFF.

The chain carries TRBV6-5 and TRBJ2-2, with D possibly being TRBD2 (5 bases). Germline-derived CDR1 and CDR2 are MNHEY and SVGAGI. The CDR3 consists of 15 residues. The germline V and J ends were trimmed by 0 bases and 3 bases, with 8 bases remaining between them. CDR3 sequence: CASSYSSADTGELFF. CDR3 coding DNA: TGTGCCAGCAGTTACTCGTCAGCGGACACCGGGGAGCTGTTTTTT.